This TCR beta chain came from a study of blood T cell repertoires in COVID-19. The CDR3 spans 17 residues. In germline, CDR1 is MGHDK, CDR2 SYGVNS. V gave up 6 bases and J gave up 0 bases, with 15 bases separating them. Sequencing was performed with immunoSEQ multiplex PCR; in TCRdb, only in-frame clones are kept and a portion is missing. The sample carries roughly 150,000 clones, around 74% recorded once. This TCR derives from a woman in her sixties with COVID-19, enrolled during active disease. Sequencing was performed on peripheral blood. The chain employs TRBV25-1 and TRBJ2-6; the D is unclear. CDR3 bases: TGTGCCAGCAGCCCGATTGGTGCGCTCTCTGGGGCCAACGTCCTGACTTTC. Amino acid sequence: CASSPIGALSGANVLTF.